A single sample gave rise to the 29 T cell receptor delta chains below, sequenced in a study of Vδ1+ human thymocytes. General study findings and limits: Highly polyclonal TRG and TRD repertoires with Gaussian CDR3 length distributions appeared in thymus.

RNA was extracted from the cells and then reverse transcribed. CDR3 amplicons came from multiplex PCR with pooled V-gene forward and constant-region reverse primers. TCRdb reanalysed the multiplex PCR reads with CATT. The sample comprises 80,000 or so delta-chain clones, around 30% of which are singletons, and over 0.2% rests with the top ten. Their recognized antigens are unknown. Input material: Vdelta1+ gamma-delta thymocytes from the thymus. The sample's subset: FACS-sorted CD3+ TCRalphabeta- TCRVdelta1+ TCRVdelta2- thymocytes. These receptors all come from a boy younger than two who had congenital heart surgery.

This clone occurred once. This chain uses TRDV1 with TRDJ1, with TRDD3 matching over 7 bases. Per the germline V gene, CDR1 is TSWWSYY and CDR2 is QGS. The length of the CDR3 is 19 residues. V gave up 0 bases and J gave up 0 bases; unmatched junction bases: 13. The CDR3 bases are TGTGCTCTTGGGGAACTAGAGGCGAGGGGGATGCGGGACACCGATAAACTCATCTTT. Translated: CALGELEARGMRDTDKLIF.

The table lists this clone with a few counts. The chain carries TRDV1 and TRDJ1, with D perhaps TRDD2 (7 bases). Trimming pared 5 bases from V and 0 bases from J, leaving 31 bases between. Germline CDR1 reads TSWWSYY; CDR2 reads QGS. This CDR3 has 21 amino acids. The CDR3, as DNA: TGTGCTCTTGGGCCCCTGAGGCCTTCCTGTATGGGGGCCCACTACACCGATAAACTCATCTTT. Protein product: CALGPLRPSCMGAHYTDKLIF.

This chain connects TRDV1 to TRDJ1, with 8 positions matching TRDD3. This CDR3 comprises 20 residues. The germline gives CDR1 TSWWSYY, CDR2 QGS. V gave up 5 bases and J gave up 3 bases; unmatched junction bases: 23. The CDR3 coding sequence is TGTGCTCTTGGGAGCCCTTTGGACGGGTGGGGGATGATTTGGCCCGATAAACTCATCTTT. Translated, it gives CALGSPLDGWGMIWPDKLIF.

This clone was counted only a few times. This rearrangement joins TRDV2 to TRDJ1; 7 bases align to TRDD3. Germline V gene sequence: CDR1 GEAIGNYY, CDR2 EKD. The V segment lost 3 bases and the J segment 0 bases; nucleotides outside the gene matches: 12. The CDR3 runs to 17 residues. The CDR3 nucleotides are TGTGCCTGTGACGTCCGAAGGGGGATCCCCTACACCGATAAACTCATCTTT. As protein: CACDVRRGIPYTDKLIF.

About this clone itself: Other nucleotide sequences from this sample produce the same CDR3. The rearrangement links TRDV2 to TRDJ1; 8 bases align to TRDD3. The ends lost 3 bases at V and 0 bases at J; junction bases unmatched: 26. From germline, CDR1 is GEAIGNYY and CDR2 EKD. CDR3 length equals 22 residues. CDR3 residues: CACDVLPPTSLGDPLYTDKLIF. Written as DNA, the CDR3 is TGTGCCTGTGACGTTCTTCCTCCGACATCTTTGGGGGATCCGTTGTACACCGATAAACTCATCTTT.

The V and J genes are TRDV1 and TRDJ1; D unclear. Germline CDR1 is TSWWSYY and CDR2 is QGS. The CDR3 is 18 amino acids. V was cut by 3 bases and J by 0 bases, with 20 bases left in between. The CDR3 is CALGDRSCGRHDTDKLIF. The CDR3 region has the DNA TGTGCTCTTGGGGACCGGAGCTGTGGACGTCACGACACCGATAAACTCATCTTT.

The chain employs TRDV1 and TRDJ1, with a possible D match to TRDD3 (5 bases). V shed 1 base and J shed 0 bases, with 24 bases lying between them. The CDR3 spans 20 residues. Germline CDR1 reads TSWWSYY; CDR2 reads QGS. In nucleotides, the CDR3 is TGTGCTCTTGGGGAACCAAGGCCAATTAGACACGGGGACTACACCGATAAACTCATCTTT. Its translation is CALGEPRPIRHGDYTDKLIF.

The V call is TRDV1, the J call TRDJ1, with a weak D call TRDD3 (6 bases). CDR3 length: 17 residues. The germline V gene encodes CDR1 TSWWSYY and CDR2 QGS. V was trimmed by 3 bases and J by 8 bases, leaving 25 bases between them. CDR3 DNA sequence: TGTGCTCTTGGGGATGGTAGCGGAGGCTGGGGTATCCGGAAACTCATCTTT. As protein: CALGDGSGGWGIRKLIF.

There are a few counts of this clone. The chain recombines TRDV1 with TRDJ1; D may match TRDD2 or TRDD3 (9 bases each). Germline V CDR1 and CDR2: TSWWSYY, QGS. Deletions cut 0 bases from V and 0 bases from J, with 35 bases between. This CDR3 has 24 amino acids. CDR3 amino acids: CALGELYLPTGDTLSESYTDKLIF. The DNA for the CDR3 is TGTGCTCTTGGGGAACTCTACCTTCCTACTGGGGATACGCTTTCCGAATCGTACACCGATAAACTCATCTTT.

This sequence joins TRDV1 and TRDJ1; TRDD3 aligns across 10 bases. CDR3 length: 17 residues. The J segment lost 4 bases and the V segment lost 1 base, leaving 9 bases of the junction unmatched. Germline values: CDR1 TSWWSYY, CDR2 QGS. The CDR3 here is CALGERGIRPRDDKLIF. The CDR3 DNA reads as TGTGCTCTTGGGGAACGGGGGATACGCCCAAGGGACGATAAACTCATCTTT.

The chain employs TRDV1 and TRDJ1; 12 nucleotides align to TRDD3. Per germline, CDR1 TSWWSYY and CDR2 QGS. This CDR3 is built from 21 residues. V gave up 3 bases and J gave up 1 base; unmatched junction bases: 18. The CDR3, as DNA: TGTGCTCTTGGGGATCCCTTCCTTCATACTGGGGGATACTCGAGCACCGATAAACTCATCTTT. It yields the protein CALGDPFLHTGGYSSTDKLIF.

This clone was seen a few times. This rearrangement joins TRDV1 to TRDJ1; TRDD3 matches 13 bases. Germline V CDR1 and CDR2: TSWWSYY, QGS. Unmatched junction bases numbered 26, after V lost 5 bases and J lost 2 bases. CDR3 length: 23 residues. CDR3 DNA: TGTGCTCTTGGGCCCCTTCCCCCCGTTCCCCGACTGGGGGATACGCTGGATACCGATAAACTCATCTTT. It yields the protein CALGPLPPVPRLGDTLDTDKLIF.

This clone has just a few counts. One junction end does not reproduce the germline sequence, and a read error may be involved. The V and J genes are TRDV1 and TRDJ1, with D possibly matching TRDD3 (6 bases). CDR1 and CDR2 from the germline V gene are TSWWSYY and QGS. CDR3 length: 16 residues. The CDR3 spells CAPGEVLGPYTDKLIF. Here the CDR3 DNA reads TGTGCTCCTGGGGAAGTGTTGGGACCTTACACCGATAAACTCATCTTT.

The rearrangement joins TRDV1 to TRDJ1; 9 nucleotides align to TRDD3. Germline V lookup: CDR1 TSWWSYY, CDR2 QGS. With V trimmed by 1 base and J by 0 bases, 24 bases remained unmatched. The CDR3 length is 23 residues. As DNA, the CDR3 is TGTGCTCTTGGGGAACAAACGGCCCCTCTGGGGGATCCGAAAGCTAAGTACACCGATAAACTCATCTTT. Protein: CALGEQTAPLGDPKAKYTDKLIF.

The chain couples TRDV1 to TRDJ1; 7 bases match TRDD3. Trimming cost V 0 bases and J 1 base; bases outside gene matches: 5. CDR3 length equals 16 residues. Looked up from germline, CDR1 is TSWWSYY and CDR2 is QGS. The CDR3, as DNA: TGTGCTCTTGGGGAACTAAGCGGGATACCCACCGATAAACTCATCTTT. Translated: CALGELSGIPTDKLIF.

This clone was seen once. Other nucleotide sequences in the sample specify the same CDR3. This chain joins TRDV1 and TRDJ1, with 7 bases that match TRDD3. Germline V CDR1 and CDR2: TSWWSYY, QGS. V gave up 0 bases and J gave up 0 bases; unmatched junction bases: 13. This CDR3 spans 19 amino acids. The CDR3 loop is CALGELTGGYEEYTDKLIF. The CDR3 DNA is TGTGCTCTTGGGGAACTTACTGGTGGATACGAGGAGTACACCGATAAACTCATCTTT.

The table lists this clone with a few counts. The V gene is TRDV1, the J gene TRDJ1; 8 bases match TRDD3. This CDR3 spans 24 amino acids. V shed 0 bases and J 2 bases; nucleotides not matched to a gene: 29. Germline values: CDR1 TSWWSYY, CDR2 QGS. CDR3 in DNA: TGTGCTCTTGGGGAACTATCCGTGTGTGACGGGGGCTTACTGGGGGCATACCGGACCGATAAACTCATCTTT. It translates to CALGELSVCDGGLLGAYRTDKLIF.

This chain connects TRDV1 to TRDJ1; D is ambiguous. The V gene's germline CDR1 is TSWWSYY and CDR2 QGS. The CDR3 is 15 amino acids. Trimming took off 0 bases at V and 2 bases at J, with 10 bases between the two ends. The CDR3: CALGELSLLTDKLIF. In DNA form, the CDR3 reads TGTGCTCTTGGGGAACTAAGTCTACTGACCGATAAACTCATCTTT.

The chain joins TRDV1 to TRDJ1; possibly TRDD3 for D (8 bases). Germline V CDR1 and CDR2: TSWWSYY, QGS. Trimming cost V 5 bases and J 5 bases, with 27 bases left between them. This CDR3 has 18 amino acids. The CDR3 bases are TGTGCTCTTGGGATTCTTTTCCTACCTCAGGGATACGGAGATAAACTCATCTTT. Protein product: CALGILFLPQGYGDKLIF.

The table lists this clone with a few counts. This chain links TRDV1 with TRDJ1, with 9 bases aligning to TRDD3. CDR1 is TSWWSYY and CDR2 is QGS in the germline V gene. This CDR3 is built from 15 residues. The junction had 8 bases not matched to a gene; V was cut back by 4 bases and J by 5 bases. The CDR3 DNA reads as TGTGCTCTTGGGGCGTCCGTGGGGGATAAGGATAAACTCATCTTT. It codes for CALGASVGDKDKLIF.

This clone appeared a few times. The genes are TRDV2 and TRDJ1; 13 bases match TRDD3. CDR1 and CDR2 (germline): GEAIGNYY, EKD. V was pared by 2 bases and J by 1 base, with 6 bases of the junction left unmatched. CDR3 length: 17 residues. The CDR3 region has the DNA TGTGCCTGTGACAAAGGTACTGGGGGATACGGCACCGATAAACTCATCTTT. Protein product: CACDKGTGGYGTDKLIF.

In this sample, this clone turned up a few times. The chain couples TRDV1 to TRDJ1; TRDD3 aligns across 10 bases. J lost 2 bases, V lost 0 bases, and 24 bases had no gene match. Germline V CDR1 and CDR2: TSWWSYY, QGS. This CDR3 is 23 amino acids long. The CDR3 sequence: CALGELATYGWGILPRGTDKLIF. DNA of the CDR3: TGTGCTCTTGGGGAACTAGCAACCTACGGATGGGGGATACTCCCCCGGGGAACCGATAAACTCATCTTT.

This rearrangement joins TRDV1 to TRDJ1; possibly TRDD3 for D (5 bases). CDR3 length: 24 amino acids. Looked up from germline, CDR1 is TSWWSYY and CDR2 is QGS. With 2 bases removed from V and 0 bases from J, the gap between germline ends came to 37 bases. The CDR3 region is CALGEEVSVTQFEAGWAYTDKLIF. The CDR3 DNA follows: TGTGCTCTTGGGGAAGAAGTCTCGGTGACTCAATTCGAGGCTGGGTGGGCCTACACCGATAAACTCATCTTT.

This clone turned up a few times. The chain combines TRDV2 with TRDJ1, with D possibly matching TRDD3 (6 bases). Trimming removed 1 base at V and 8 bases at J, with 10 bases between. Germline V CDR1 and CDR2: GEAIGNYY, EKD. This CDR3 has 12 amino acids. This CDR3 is CACDTGGPKLIF. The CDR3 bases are TGTGCCTGTGACACTGGGGGGCCAAAACTCATCTTT.

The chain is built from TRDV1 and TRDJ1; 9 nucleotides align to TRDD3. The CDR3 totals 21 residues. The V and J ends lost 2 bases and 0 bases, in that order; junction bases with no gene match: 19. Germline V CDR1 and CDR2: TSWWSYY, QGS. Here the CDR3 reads CALGEGCSLSLGDQYTDKLIF. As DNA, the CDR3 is TGTGCTCTTGGGGAAGGATGCTCCCTTAGTCTGGGGGATCAGTACACCGATAAACTCATCTTT.

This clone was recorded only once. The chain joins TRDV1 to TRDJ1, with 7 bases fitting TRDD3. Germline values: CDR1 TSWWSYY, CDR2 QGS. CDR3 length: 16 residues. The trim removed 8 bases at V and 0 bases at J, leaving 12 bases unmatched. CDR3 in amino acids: CALKHKTGANTDKLIF. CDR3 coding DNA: TGTGCTCTTAAGCACAAGACTGGGGCAAACACCGATAAACTCATCTTT.

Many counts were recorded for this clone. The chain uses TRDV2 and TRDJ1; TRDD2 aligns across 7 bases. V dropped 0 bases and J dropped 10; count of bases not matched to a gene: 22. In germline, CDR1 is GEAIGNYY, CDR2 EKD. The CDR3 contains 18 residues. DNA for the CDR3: TGTGCCTGTGACACCGTAAGAGTTCTTCCTAGTACACCGATAGGACTCATCTTT. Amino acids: CACDTVRVLPSTPIGLIF.

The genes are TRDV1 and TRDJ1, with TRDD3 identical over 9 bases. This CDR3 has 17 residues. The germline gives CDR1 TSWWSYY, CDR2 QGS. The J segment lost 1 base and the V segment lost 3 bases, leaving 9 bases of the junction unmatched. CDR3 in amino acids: CALGDQGYWGTTDKLIF. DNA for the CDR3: TGTGCTCTTGGGGACCAAGGATACTGGGGGACCACCGATAAACTCATCTTT.

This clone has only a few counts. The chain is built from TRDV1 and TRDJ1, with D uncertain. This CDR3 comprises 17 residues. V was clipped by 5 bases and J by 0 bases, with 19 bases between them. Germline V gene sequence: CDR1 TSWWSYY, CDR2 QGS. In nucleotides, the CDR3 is TGTGCTCTTGGGCCGCTGAGCCCCGTAAACGACACCGATAAACTCATCTTT. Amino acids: CALGPLSPVNDTDKLIF.